This T cell receptor beta chain was recorded in a study of monozygotic twins with inflammatory bowel disease. General study results and limits: No one strong IBD-associated signal or clonotype was supported.

Germline V lookup: CDR1 SNHLY, CDR2 FYNNEI. CDR3 length equals 11 residues. As regards this clonotype: What it recognizes is unknown.

TCRdb reprocessed the 5' RACE reads; each CDR3 protein has one entry and no DNA is given. The table for this sample gives about 160,000 distinct CDR3 sequences. This chain links TRBV2 with TRBJ1-5. Sequencing was carried out using blood. The receptor's source is a human donor with ulcerative colitis or Crohn's disease, or a healthy co-twin of an affected twin (not recorded which). CDR3 residues: CASSTLGPQHF. Full variable domain (outside the CDR3, taken from reference TRBV2 and TRBJ1-5): EPEVTQTPSHQVTQMGQEVILRCVPISNHLYFYWYRQILGQKVEFLVSFYNNEISEKSEIFDDQFSVERPDGSNFTLKIRSTKLEDSAMYFCASSTLGPQHFGDGTRLSIL.